Below, 27 T cell receptor beta chains from the same sample are listed, as sequenced in a study of T cell repertoires in cytomegalovirus infection. TCRdb reprocessed the reads via MiXCR and lists one record per CDR3 protein. This sample has approximately 550,000 distinct CDR3 sequences, with 15% to 20% found just once. Sequenced input: CD8+ T cells from PBMCs. These TCRs come from a human donor in good health (CMV status not recorded). Some clones in this sample may be carry-over from other donors' samples.

The chain has TRBV4-1 and TRBJ1-1, with 10 nucleotides matching TRBD1. Looked up from germline, CDR1 is MGHRA and CDR2 is YSYEKL. This CDR3 comprises 17 residues. V shed 4 bases, J shed 3 bases, and the junction held 11 bases outside the gene matches. The CDR3 is CASSPRTGGAMDTEAFF. CDR3 in DNA: TGCGCCAGCAGCCCCCGGACAGGGGGTGCTATGGACACTGAAGCTTTCTTT.

The sample holds many counts of this clonotype. V usage is TRBV11-2 and J usage is TRBJ2-7; 8 bases are a match to TRBD2. J lost 2 bases, V lost 4 bases, and 10 bases had no gene match. CDR1 SGHAT and CDR2 FQNNGV come from the germline V gene. The CDR3 contains 16 residues. The CDR3 reads CASSSPVRGRPYEQYF. As DNA, the CDR3 is TGTGCCAGCAGCTCACCGGTCCGCGGGAGGCCCTACGAGCAGTACTTC.

The table lists this clonotype with many counts. The chain has TRBV19 and TRBJ1-2; TRBD1 aligns across 9 bases. The ends lost 6 bases at V and 6 bases at J; junction bases unmatched: 2. Germline lookup yields CDR1 LNHDA and CDR2 SQIVND (reference sequence). The CDR3 spans 12 residues. CDR3 sequence (DNA): TGTGCCAGTAGGACAGGGGGTGATGGCTACACCTTC. Its translation: CASRTGGDGYTF. Full variable domain (outside the CDR3, taken from reference TRBV19 and TRBJ1-2): DGGITQSPKYLFRKEGQNVTLSCEQNLNHDAMYWYRQDPGQGLRLIYYSQIVNDFQKGDIAEGYSVSREKKESFPLTVTSAQKNPTAFYLCASRTGGDGYTFGSGTRLTVV.

The genes are TRBV20-1 and TRBJ2-5; TRBD2 agrees at 12 bases. The CDR3 sequence is 13 residues long. Per germline, CDR1 DFQATT and CDR2 SNEGSKA (reference sequence). V gave up 5 bases and J gave up 5 bases; unmatched junction bases: 3. The CDR3 loop is CSARLAGEETQYF. CDR3 coding DNA: TGCAGTGCTCGACTAGCGGGGGAGGAGACCCAGTACTTC.

This clonotype has just a few counts. The V call is TRBV6-5, the J call TRBJ2-7; D unclear. Per the germline V gene, CDR1 is MNHEY and CDR2 is SVGAGI. Trimming took 0 bases from V and 2 from J, leaving 8 bases between them. The CDR3 spans 14 residues. For the CDR3, the DNA is TGTGCCAGCAGTTACTCGAGGCCCACCTACGAGCAGTACTTC. Protein sequence: CASSYSRPTYEQYF.

This clonotype has ten or more counts. The V and J genes are TRBV7-3 and TRBJ1-1, with a weak D call TRBD1 (5 bases). Looked up from germline, CDR1 is SGHTA and CDR2 is FQGTGA. Trimming stripped 2 bases from V and 1 base from J, with 14 bases between. The CDR3 has 16 residues. In DNA form, the CDR3 reads TGTGCCAGCAGCTTATACCCCGCCGGACAGAACACTGAAGCTTTCTTT. Amino acids: CASSLYPAGQNTEAFF.

This clonotype was counted at least ten times. The chain combines TRBV7-8 with TRBJ1-1; D not certain. The CDR3 consists of 17 residues. Germline CDR1 and CDR2: SGHVS and FQNEAQ. The germline V and J ends were trimmed by 5 bases and 0 bases, with 19 bases remaining between them. This CDR3 is CASSLSKRDRLNTEAFF. In DNA, the CDR3 is TGTGCCAGCAGCCTATCTAAGAGAGACCGACTGAACACTGAAGCTTTCTTT.

Ten or more counts support this clonotype. The chain employs TRBV7-9 and TRBJ2-7, with TRBD2 matching over 8 bases. Germline trimming cut 5 bases from V and 2 bases from J; bases unmatched to any gene: 11. This CDR3 comprises 16 residues. Germline CDR1 SEHNR, CDR2 FQNEAQ (reference sequence). DNA for the CDR3: TGTGCCAGCAGCCACCCCGGGACTAGGGACCCCTACGAGCAGTACTTC. Its protein product is CASSHPGTRDPYEQYF.

In its sample, this clonotype was seen many times. The chain joins TRBV12-3 or TRBV12-4 to TRBJ2-5, with 8 bases lining up with TRBD2. CDR3 size: 16 residues. V lost 5 bases to trimming and J lost 5 bases; unmatched junction nucleotides: 13. In DNA form, the CDR3 reads TGTGCCAGCAGTCCACCGGGTCGTAGCGGGGTTGAGACCCAGTACTTC. This codes for CASSPPGRSGVETQYF.

This clonotype occurred a few times. This chain connects TRBV19 to TRBJ1-5; TRBD1 matches at 7 bases. There are 17 residues in the CDR3. V trimming: 3 bases; J trimming: 1 base; junction bases outside the gene matches: 9. Germline loops: CDR1 LNHDA, CDR2 SQIVND (reference sequence). The CDR3 reads CASSIRTGIPSNQPQHF. DNA of the CDR3: TGTGCCAGTAGTATTAGGACAGGCATACCAAGCAATCAGCCCCAGCATTTT.

There are many counts of this clonotype. This rearrangement joins TRBV7-8 to TRBJ1-5; 8 bases fit TRBD1. V lost 1 base and J lost 10; bases outside the gene matches: 9. Per germline, CDR1 SGHVS and CDR2 FQNEAQ. This CDR3 comprises 15 residues. Here the CDR3 reads CASSLELTGADPQHF. CDR3 DNA: TGTGCCAGCAGCTTAGAATTGACAGGGGCCGATCCCCAGCATTTT.

As regards this clonotype: This may be a read error, as it is one base from a much larger clone. V and J are TRBV12-5 and TRBJ2-2, with TRBD1 identical over 10 bases. Trimming took 2 bases from V and 2 from J; bases not matched to a gene: 8. The germline V gene has CDR1 LGHNT and CDR2 FRNRAP. The CDR3 runs 18 residues. CDR3 DNA: TGTGCTAGTGGTTTGTCGCCGACAGGGGGCTTTAACACCGGGGAGCTGTTTTTT. It yields the protein CASGLSPTGGFNTGELFF.

This clonotype was found many times. The J gene is TRBJ2-5, the V gene TRBV4-1; D gene uncertain. The CDR3 runs to 17 residues. With 1 base removed from V and 3 bases from J, the gap between germline ends came to 18 bases. The V gene's germline CDR1 is MGHRA and CDR2 YSYEKL. The chain's CDR3 is CASSQVGLGAAEETQYF. CDR3 bases: TGCGCCAGCAGCCAAGTCGGCCTTGGTGCGGCCGAAGAGACCCAGTACTTC.

This chain links TRBV9 with TRBJ2-7; 8 bases are a match to TRBD2. The germline V gene has CDR1 SGDLS and CDR2 YYNGEE. CDR3 length: 14 amino acids. Trimming removed 0 bases from V and 4 bases from J; junction bases left unmatched: 3. The chain's CDR3 is CASSVATGGYEQYF. The CDR3 DNA reads as TGTGCCAGCAGCGTAGCTACGGGGGGGTACGAGCAGTACTTC.

The chain is built from TRBV25-1 and TRBJ2-6; D unclear. The CDR3 contains 18 residues. Germline V gives CDR1 MGHDK, CDR2 SYGVNS. Trimming stripped 0 bases from V and 0 bases from J, with 12 bases between. The DNA of the CDR3 is TGTGCCAGCAGTGAATACCCAGAAACCTACTCTGGGGCCAACGTCCTGACTTTC. This translates into CASSEYPETYSGANVLTF.

Ten or more counts support this clonotype. V gene TRBV4-1 combines with J gene TRBJ1-1; D is ambiguous. This CDR3 spans 15 amino acids. Looked up from germline, CDR1 is MGHRA and CDR2 is YSYEKL. V lost 8 bases, J lost 1 base, and 17 bases lay in between. The CDR3 protein is CASSNRDTENTEAFF. As DNA, the CDR3 is TGCGCCAGCTCTAATCGTGACACAGAGAACACTGAAGCTTTCTTT.

This clonotype was seen many times. The chain couples TRBV10-3 to TRBJ2-5, with 7 bases aligning to TRBD2. Germline CDR1 reads ENHRY; CDR2 reads SYGVKD. This CDR3 contains 13 residues. Losses at the gene ends were 10 bases for V and 6 bases for J; bases not matched to a gene: 11. The CDR3 DNA reads as TGTGCCAGCGAGGCGGGAGCAGAACAGACCCAGTACTTC. It yields the protein CASEAGAEQTQYF.

At least ten counts were recorded for this clonotype. The V gene is TRBV12-3 or TRBV12-4, the J gene TRBJ2-3; TRBD2 aligns across 9 bases. This CDR3 is 17 amino acids long. J was trimmed by 2 bases and V by 6 bases; bases with no gene match: 12. CDR3 residues: CASRLPPSGGNTDTQYF. DNA of the CDR3: TGTGCCAGCAGACTCCCCCCAAGCGGGGGGAACACAGATACGCAGTATTTT.

This clonotype was observed many times. The chain has TRBV12-3 or TRBV12-4 and TRBJ2-3; 12 nucleotides agree with TRBD1. J was trimmed by 1 base and V by 5 bases; bases with no gene match: 7. The CDR3 covers 17 residues. This chain's CDR3 is CASSPGTGGVGTDTQYF. CDR3 coding DNA: TGTGCCAGCAGTCCAGGGACAGGGGGCGTCGGCACAGATACGCAGTATTTT.

This clonotype has a count of ten or more. The chain recombines TRBV5-4 with TRBJ1-2; D ambiguous. The CDR3 contains 12 residues. Germline CDR1 and CDR2: SGHNT and YYREEE (reference sequence). Trimming took 2 bases from V and 5 from J, leaving 7 bases between them. The CDR3 sequence: CASSLEGYGYTF. The CDR3 DNA sequence: TGTGCCAGCAGCTTAGAAGGGTATGGCTACACCTTC.

As DNA, the CDR3 is TGTGCCAGCAGAGAGACAACCGGGACAGAAGTTAGCGAGCAGTACTTC. Translated, it gives CASRETTGTEVSEQYF. The chain has TRBV28 and TRBJ2-7, with 7 bases matching TRBD1. Germline-derived CDR1 and CDR2 are MDHEN and SYDVKM. This CDR3 is built from 16 residues. V lost 6 bases, J lost 6 bases, and 17 bases stayed unmatched.

The chain carries TRBV6-2 or TRBV6-3 and TRBJ2-5; D gene unclear. Germline lookup yields CDR1 MNHEY and CDR2 SVGEGT. V gave up 6 bases and J gave up 7 bases, with 9 bases separating them. CDR3 size: 11 residues. DNA for the CDR3: TGTGCCAGCAGGCCCGTAGTGACCCAGTACTTC. It yields the protein CASRPVVTQYF.

This clonotype was counted many times. This chain joins TRBV12-3 or TRBV12-4 and TRBJ2-1, with 7 bases lining up with TRBD1. The CDR3 totals 18 residues. The trim removed 4 bases at V and 8 bases at J, leaving 20 bases unmatched. The CDR3 reads CASSYSQTGAGGFDEQFF. The CDR3 region has the DNA TGTGCCAGCAGTTACTCGCAAACAGGGGCAGGAGGCTTCGATGAGCAGTTCTTC.

This clonotype was picked up many times. The genes are TRBV7-3 and TRBJ2-1; possibly TRBD2 for D (5 bases). Trimming left V 2 bases short and J 6 bases short, with 8 bases between. This CDR3 has 13 residues. CDR1 is SGHTA and CDR2 is FQGTGA in the germline V gene. The CDR3 reads CASSLGTSNEQFF. The CDR3 nucleotides read TGTGCCAGCAGCTTAGGAACTAGCAATGAGCAGTTCTTC.

This clonotype has at least ten counts. This chain links TRBV27 with TRBJ2-1; 7 positions agree with TRBD2. CDR1 is MNHEY and CDR2 is SMNVEV in the germline V gene (reference sequence). The CDR3 totals 12 residues. J was trimmed by 8 bases and V by 5 bases; bases with no gene match: 3. The CDR3 protein is CASSGLGDEQFF. CDR3 nucleotides: TGTGCCAGCAGTGGACTAGGAGATGAGCAGTTCTTC.

This clonotype has a handful of counts. The chain combines TRBV28 with TRBJ1-5, with 10 bases lining up with TRBD1. In germline, CDR1 is MDHEN, CDR2 SYDVKM. This CDR3 is 18 amino acids long. The V and J ends lost 7 bases and 0 bases, in that order; junction bases with no gene match: 12. CDR3 region: CASTSSGTGAFSNQPQHF. In nucleotides, the CDR3 is TGTGCCAGCACCTCTTCGGGGACAGGGGCCTTTAGCAATCAGCCCCAGCATTTT.

This clonotype has just a few counts. The J gene is TRBJ2-2, the V gene TRBV25-1; 9 nucleotides agree with TRBD1. V was clipped by 3 bases and J by 5 bases; unmatched bases: 4. The CDR3 is made up of 15 amino acids. Germline V lookup: CDR1 MGHDK, CDR2 SYGVNS. This CDR3 reads CASSEGTGLTGELFF. The CDR3 coding sequence is TGTGCCAGCAGTGAGGGGACAGGGCTGACCGGGGAGCTGTTTTTT.